These 12 T cell receptor beta chains originate from one sample sequenced in a study of cytomegalovirus exposure and HLA in healthy donors. The PCR employed 60 Vbeta primers together with 13 Jbeta primers. Sequencing used immunoSEQ multiplex PCR; TCRdb keeps in-frame clones, though not all of them. The table records 140,000 to 150,000 clones, roughly 70% of them present only once. Specimen: PBMCs. The source is a woman aged 55-70 years in good health and CMV-seropositive.

This rearrangement joins TRBV5-4 to TRBJ2-3, with D uncertain. The CDR3 length is 13 residues. V lost 0 bases and J 2 bases, leaving 4 bases between the germline ends. CDR1 and CDR2 from the germline V gene are SGHNT and YYREEE (reference sequence). As DNA, the CDR3 is TGTGCCAGCAGCTTGGACACCACAGATACGCAGTATTTT. It specifies CASSLDTTDTQYF.

This chain uses TRBV5-1 with TRBJ1-2; 7 bases are a match to TRBD1. The CDR3 consists of 17 residues. CDR1 SGHRS and CDR2 YFSETQ come from the germline V gene. The J segment lost 4 bases and the V segment lost 0 bases, leaving 12 bases of the junction unmatched. The CDR3 protein is CASSLVIATGSVYGYTF. CDR3 sequence (DNA): TGCGCCAGCAGCTTGGTTATCGCGACAGGGAGTGTCTATGGCTACACCTTC.

This clone appeared once. V and J are TRBV19 and TRBJ1-5; D is possibly TRBD1 (5 bases). Germline assignment: CDR1 LNHDA and CDR2 SQIVND (reference sequence). The V and J ends lost 6 bases and 4 bases respectively, with 10 bases between them. This CDR3 has 13 amino acids. Here the CDR3 DNA reads TGTGCCAGTAGCATCCGGGGGAATCAGCCCCAGCATTTT. Translated, it gives CASSIRGNQPQHF.

The chain employs TRBV7-9 and TRBJ1-1, with D maybe TRBD1 (5 bases). The CDR3 totals 14 residues. The V and J ends lost 5 bases and 5 bases respectively, with 15 bases between them. The V gene's germline CDR1 is SEHNR and CDR2 FQNEAQ (reference sequence). CDR3 nucleotide sequence: TGTGCCAGCAGCCCCGCGGGGGGGAGGACTGAAGCTTTCTTT. It encodes CASSPAGGRTEAFF.

CDR3 bases: TGTGCCAGCAGTTCACCGGGAGAAACAGATACGCAGTATTTT. This codes for CASSSPGETDTQYF. V usage is TRBV28 and J usage is TRBJ2-3, with TRBD2 as a possible D gene (6 bases). Per germline, CDR1 MDHEN and CDR2 SYDVKM. Deletions cut 4 bases from V and 3 bases from J, with 11 bases between. The CDR3 has 14 residues.

The CDR3 sequence: CASSVSRGTGLFNEQFF. The DNA of the CDR3 is TGTGCCAGCAGCGTAAGTAGGGGGACAGGGCTTTTCAATGAGCAGTTCTTC. V and J are TRBV9 and TRBJ2-1; TRBD1 agrees at 9 bases. This CDR3 region has 17 residues. From germline, CDR1 is SGDLS and CDR2 YYNGEE. V dropped 1 base and J dropped 6; count of bases not matched to a gene: 11.

This clone was seen only a few times. V usage is TRBV4-2 and J usage is TRBJ1-2; TRBD1 matches at 7 bases. Unmatched junction bases numbered 3, after V lost 4 bases and J lost 4 bases. Germline CDR1 LGHNA, CDR2 YNFKEQ. The CDR3 is 13 amino acids. The CDR3 nucleotides are TGTGCCAGCAGCCCAGGGGGTTCCTATGGCTACACCTTC. Translated, it gives CASSPGGSYGYTF.

The V call is TRBV27, the J call TRBJ2-5; D is uncertain. V was pared by 6 bases and J by 7 bases, with 12 bases between. The CDR3 contains 12 residues. Germline V gene sequence: CDR1 MNHEY, CDR2 SMNVEV (reference sequence). The CDR3 DNA reads as TGTGCCAGCAGCTCTTCACCCAGGACCCAGTACTTC. Its translation is CASSSSPRTQYF.

The chain combines TRBV7-2 with TRBJ2-7; D remains ambiguous. Germline CDR1 is SGHTA and CDR2 is FQGNSA. The CDR3 has 11 residues. Trimming left V 5 bases short and J 1 base short, with 3 bases between. In DNA form, the CDR3 reads TGTGCCAGCAGCCCTTCCTACGAGCAGTACTTC. As protein: CASSPSYEQYF.

V is TRBV6-5 and J is TRBJ2-7; 8 nucleotides match TRBD2. V was clipped by 6 bases and J by 0 bases; unmatched bases: 7. Germline V CDR1 and CDR2: MNHEY, SVGAGI. This CDR3 has 15 amino acids. CDR3 nucleotide sequence: TGTGCCAGCAGCCCCCCGCGGGAGGTCTCCTACGAGCAGTACTTC. It translates to CASSPPREVSYEQYF.

V usage is TRBV14 and J usage is TRBJ2-1; possibly TRBD1 for D (5 bases). In germline, CDR1 is SGHDN, CDR2 FVKESK. This CDR3 contains 13 residues. V shed 2 bases and J shed 7 bases, with 9 bases lying between them. The CDR3: CASSQPTANEQFF. The CDR3 DNA follows: TGTGCCAGCAGCCAACCGACAGCGAATGAGCAGTTCTTC.

This clone was seen only a few times. The chain uses TRBV14 and TRBJ2-7; TRBD1 matches 10 bases. V shed 8 bases and J 5 bases; nucleotides not matched to a gene: 3. Germline V gene data show CDR1 as SGHDN and CDR2 as FVKESK. This CDR3 spans 12 amino acids. CDR3 region: CASGTGDNEQYF. The CDR3 DNA follows: TGTGCCAGCGGGACAGGGGATAACGAGCAGTACTTC.